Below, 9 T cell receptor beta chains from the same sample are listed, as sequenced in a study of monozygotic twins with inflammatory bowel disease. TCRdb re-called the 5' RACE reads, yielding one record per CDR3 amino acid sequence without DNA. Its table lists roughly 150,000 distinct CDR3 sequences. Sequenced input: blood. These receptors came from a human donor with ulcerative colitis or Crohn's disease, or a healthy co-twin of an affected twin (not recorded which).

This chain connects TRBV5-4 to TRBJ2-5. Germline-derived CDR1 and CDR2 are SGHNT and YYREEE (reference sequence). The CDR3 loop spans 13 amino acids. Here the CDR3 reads CASSLNEGETQYF.

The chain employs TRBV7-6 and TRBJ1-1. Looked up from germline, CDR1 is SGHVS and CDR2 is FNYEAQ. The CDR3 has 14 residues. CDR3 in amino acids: CASSLEAANTEAFF.

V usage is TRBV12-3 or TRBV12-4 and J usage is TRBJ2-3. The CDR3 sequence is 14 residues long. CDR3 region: CASRSLSTVDTQYF.

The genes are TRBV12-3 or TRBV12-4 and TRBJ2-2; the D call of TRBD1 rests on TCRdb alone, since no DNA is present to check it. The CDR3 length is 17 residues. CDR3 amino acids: CASSFWPGTGATGELFF.

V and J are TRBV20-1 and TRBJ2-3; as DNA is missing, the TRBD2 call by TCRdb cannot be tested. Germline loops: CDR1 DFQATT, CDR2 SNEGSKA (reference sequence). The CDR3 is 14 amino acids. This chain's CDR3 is CSGTSGRSTDTQYF.

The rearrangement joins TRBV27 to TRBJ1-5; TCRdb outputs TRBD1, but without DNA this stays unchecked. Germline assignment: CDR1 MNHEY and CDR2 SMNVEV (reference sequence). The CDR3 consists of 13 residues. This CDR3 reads CASSIVGGQPQHF.

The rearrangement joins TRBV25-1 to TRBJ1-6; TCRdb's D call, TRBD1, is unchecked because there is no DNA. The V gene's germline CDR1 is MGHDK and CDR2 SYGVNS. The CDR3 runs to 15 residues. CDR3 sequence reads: CASSAQTGNNSPLHF.

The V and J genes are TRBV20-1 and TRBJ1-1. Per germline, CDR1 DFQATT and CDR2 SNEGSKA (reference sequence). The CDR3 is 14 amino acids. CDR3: CSARGLTGNTEAFF.

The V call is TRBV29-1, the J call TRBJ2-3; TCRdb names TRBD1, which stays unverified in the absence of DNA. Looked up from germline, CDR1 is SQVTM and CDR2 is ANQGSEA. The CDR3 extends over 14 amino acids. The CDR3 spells CSVELEGATDTQYF.